The rows below give T cell receptor beta chains drawn from one sample of a study of cytomegalovirus exposure and HLA in healthy donors. Libraries were prepared by immunoSEQ multiplex PCR; TCRdb keeps only in-frame clonotypes and omits some of them. The sample shows around 160,000 clones, around 79% of them seen only once. The sequenced material came from PBMCs. These receptors all stem from a male donor in good health and CMV-seropositive. CDR3s include the opening cysteine and the closing phenylalanine or tryptophan. Each record gives: clone size, V gene, D gene, CDR3 length, J gene, CDR3 DNA, CDR3 protein. The D gene is left open where the match is weak. Part of the rows lack a size; the others show once, few, many or a class for expanded clones.

once	TRBV9	TRBD1	17	TRBJ2-5	TGTGCCAGCAGCGTATGGACAGGGGGCCGTGACCTGGAGACCCAGTACTTC	CASSVWTGGRDLETQYF
.	TRBV5-8	.	13	TRBJ1-2	TGTGCCAGCAGCTTAGGGGGTTACTATGGCTACACCTTC	CASSLGGYYGYTF
.	TRBV7-9	.	12	TRBJ1-2	TGTGCCAGCAGCTTTCGGGATTATGGCTACACCTTC	CASSFRDYGYTF
.	TRBV7-9	.	15	TRBJ1-2	TGTGCCAGCAGCTTAGTGCGTCAGGGAAATGGCGGCTACACCTTC	CASSLVRQGNGGYTF
.	TRBV6-5	.	14	TRBJ2-5	TGTGCCAGCAGCCCGGGACACCGACAAGAGACCCAGTACTTC	CASSPGHRQETQYF
.	TRBV9	.	14	TRBJ2-3	TGTGCCAGCAGCAAGGGGGGGCTCGCGGGGACGCAGTATTTT	CASSKGGLAGTQYF
once	TRBV7-3	TRBD1	14	TRBJ1-6	TGTGCCAGCAGCCAGACAGGGGGCGGTTCACCCCTCCACTTT	CASSQTGGGSPLHF
.	TRBV9	.	14	TRBJ2-7	TGTGCCAGCAGCGTAGGCCCAGGGCGGCACGAGCAGTACTTC	CASSVGPGRHEQYF
.	TRBV6-5	.	13	TRBJ1-2	TGTGCCAGCAGTTTATCCGGGTACTATGGCTACACCTTC	CASSLSGYYGYTF
.	TRBV30	.	11	TRBJ2-7	TGTGCCTGGAGAGGGGTGTACGAGCAGTACTTC	CAWRGVYEQYF
.	TRBV2	TRBD2	16	TRBJ2-3	TGTGCCAGCCTCGCGGGGGGGCACGGTAGCACAGATACGCAGTATTTT	CASLAGGHGSTDTQYF
.	TRBV2	.	12	TRBJ1-5	TGTGCCAGCAGTGGGACAGATCAGCCCCAGCATTTT	CASSGTDQPQHF
.	TRBV30	TRBD1	20	TRBJ1-1	TGTGCCTGGTCCCGACCGGGACAGGGTTCCCGACGGGGTCAGGTCCCTGAAGCTTTCTTT	CAWSRPGQGSRRGQVPEAFF
.	TRBV6-5	TRBD2	15	TRBJ2-5	TGTGCCAGCAGCCTCCAACTAGCGGGGCAAGAGACCCAGTACTTC	CASSLQLAGQETQYF
.	TRBV7-8	.	16	TRBJ1-3	TGTGCCAGCAGCTACTACAGGGTTAGCTCTGGAAACACCATATATTTT	CASSYYRVSSGNTIYF
.	TRBV25-1	TRBD1	14	TRBJ1-1	TGTGCCAGCAGAAGGGCAGGGGGGAGCACTGAAGCTTTCTTT	CASRRAGGSTEAFF
once	TRBV11-3	TRBD1	15	TRBJ1-1	TGTGCCAGCAGCCCTAACAGGGGCCTGAACACTGAAGCTTTCTTT	CASSPNRGLNTEAFF
.	TRBV5-1	.	15	TRBJ1-1	TGCGCCAGCAGCTTGGGGGACTTACCGAACACTGAAGCTTTCTTT	CASSLGDLPNTEAFF
.	TRBV2	TRBD1	14	TRBJ2-7	TGTGCCAGCATCGGGACAGGGAATTCTTACGAGCAGTACTTC	CASIGTGNSYEQYF
.	TRBV13	TRBD2	15	TRBJ2-1	TGTGCCAGCAGCCTTAGCGGGGGGGCCCTCAATGAGCAGTTCTTC	CASSLSGGALNEQFF
.	TRBV6-5	.	15	TRBJ1-1	TGTGCCAGCAGTTACTCGGACAGCCTTAACACTGAAGCTTTCTTT	CASSYSDSLNTEAFF
.	TRBV7-9	.	13	TRBJ1-4	TGTGCCAGCAGCTTACGCGGAGGGGAAAAACTGTTTTTT	CASSLRGGEKLFF
.	TRBV5-1	.	14	TRBJ2-7	TGCGCCAGCAGCCCTATAGCTAGATCCTACGAGCAGTACTTC	CASSPIARSYEQYF
.	TRBV29-1	.	14	TRBJ1-1	TGCAGCGTTGAAAGGGGACTCGAGGCCTTTGAAGCTTTCTTT	CSVERGLEAFEAFF
.	TRBV6-6	.	13	TRBJ2-7	TGTGCCAGCAGTTACCCCCCCTTTAGCGAGCAGTACTTC	CASSYPPFSEQYF
.	TRBV7-9	.	13	TRBJ1-2	TGTTCCAGCAGCTCCCCCGGGTACTATGGCTACACCTTC	CSSSSPGYYGYTF
.	TRBV4-1	.	15	TRBJ1-2	TGCGCCAGCAGCCAAGTTCGCGCGAAAAACTATGGCTACACCTTC	CASSQVRAKNYGYTF
.	TRBV6-5	TRBD1	16	TRBJ2-4	TGTGCCAGCAGTTACCCAGGATGGGACAGGGCTCCGTCTCAGTACTTC	CASSYPGWDRAPSQYF
.	TRBV4-1	TRBD2	17	TRBJ2-1	TGCGCCAGCAGCCGGGGCGGAGGTAGCGGGGGATACAATGAGCAGTTCTTC	CASSRGGGSGGYNEQFF
.	TRBV19	.	14	TRBJ1-1	TGTGCCAGTAGGGAGGGCGGATTGAACACTGAAGCTTTCTTT	CASREGGLNTEAFF
.	TRBV9	.	14	TRBJ2-3	TGTGCCAGCAGCCCCACTAGGGCCACAGATACGCAGTATTTT	CASSPTRATDTQYF
.	TRBV7-9	TRBD2	16	TRBJ2-5	TGTTCCAGCAGCTTAGAAGCGGGGGCACTCCAAGAGACCCAGTACTTC	CSSSLEAGALQETQYF
.	TRBV29-1	TRBD1	13	TRBJ1-2	TGCAGCGTGGACGACAGGGAAGGTTTTGGCTACACCTTC	CSVDDREGFGYTF